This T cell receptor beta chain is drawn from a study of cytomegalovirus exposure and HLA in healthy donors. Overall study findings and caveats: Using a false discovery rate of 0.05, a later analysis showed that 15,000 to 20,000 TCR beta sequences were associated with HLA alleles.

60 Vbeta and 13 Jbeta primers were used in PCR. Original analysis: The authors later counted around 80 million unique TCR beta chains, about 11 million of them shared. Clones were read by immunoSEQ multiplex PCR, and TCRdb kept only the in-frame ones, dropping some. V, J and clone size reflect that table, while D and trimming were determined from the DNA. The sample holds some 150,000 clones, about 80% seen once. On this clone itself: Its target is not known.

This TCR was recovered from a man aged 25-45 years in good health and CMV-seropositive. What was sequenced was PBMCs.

The CDR3 protein is CASSLSLAGLILAKNIQYF. The CDR3 region has the DNA TGTGCCAGCAGTTTAAGTCTAGCGGGATTAATACTGGCCAAAAACATTCAGTACTTC. The genes are TRBV27 and TRBJ2-4, with 9 bases matching TRBD2. V shed 2 bases, J shed 1 base, and the junction held 12 bases outside the gene matches. The germline V gene encodes CDR1 MNHEY and CDR2 SMNVEV (reference sequence). CDR3 length equals 19 residues.